This entry is about one T cell receptor beta chain. What it binds is not known. It was version v3.0 of the immunoSEQ assay that was run at survey level. The data were produced by immunoSEQ multiplex PCR, yet TCRdb's version contains in-frame clones alone and is incomplete. This sample carries about 16,000 clones, 77% of them seen once, and the ten largest clones take around a fifth. The United States was where all participants with HIV were treated. The CDR3 extends over 15 amino acids. V gave up 6 bases and J gave up 4 bases; unmatched junction bases: 7. Per germline, CDR1 MNHEY and CDR2 SVGAGI. This record comes from a study of long-term antiretroviral therapy in people with HIV. Study observations and caveats: Pre-ART-expanded clones dominated the repertoire at all time points. Adherence to ART, viral resistance and therapy changes lacked any data. Drawn between 2004 and 2017, the blood was possibly obtained under older ART regimens.

The sequence was collected from a middle-aged man with HIV. The source material was unsorted PBMCs, sampled 2.1 years after starting antiretroviral therapy. V and J are TRBV6-5 and TRBJ2-5; TRBD2 matches 11 bases. The DNA for the CDR3 is TGTGCCAGCAGCCCGGGACTAGCGGCGCGAGAGACCCAGTACTTC. Translating gives CASSPGLAARETQYF.